The next 17 T cell receptor beta chains were all read from a single sample in a study of blood T cell repertoires in COVID-19. The data were produced by immunoSEQ multiplex PCR, yet TCRdb's version contains in-frame clones alone and is incomplete. The sample holds 130,000 to 150,000 clones, 70% to 90% seen once. Source material: peripheral blood. These receptor sequences come from a woman between 40 and 50 years old with active or convalescent COVID-19.

The chain employs TRBV5-1 and TRBJ2-7; TRBD1 matches at 8 bases. J was trimmed by 4 bases and V by 4 bases; bases with no gene match: 7. Germline V gene sequence: CDR1 SGHRS, CDR2 YFSETQ. This CDR3 is built from 14 residues. CDR3 sequence: CASSQGQGAYEQYF. CDR3 DNA sequence: TGCGCCAGCAGCCAAGGACAGGGTGCGTACGAGCAGTACTTC.

The chain combines TRBV7-9 with TRBJ1-3; D may be TRBD1 (6 bases). CDR1 and CDR2 from the germline V gene are SEHNR and FQNEAQ (reference sequence). V lost 8 bases to trimming and J lost 3 bases, with 11 bases between them. This CDR3 region has 13 residues. CDR3 nucleotide sequence: TGTGCCAGCCGGGGGGCGGATGGAAACACCATATATTTT. Protein sequence: CASRGADGNTIYF.

A few counts support this clone. This chain connects TRBV10-1 to TRBJ1-1, with D tentatively TRBD1 (6 bases). This CDR3 is 13 amino acids long. CDR1 is WNHNN and CDR2 is SYGVQD in the germline V gene (reference sequence). Trimming removed 6 bases from V and 3 bases from J, with 11 bases in between. The CDR3 loop is CASRADSYTEAFF. The CDR3 DNA reads TGCGCCAGCAGAGCGGACAGCTACACTGAAGCTTTCTTT.

J is TRBJ2-3 and V is TRBV6-2 or TRBV6-3; a weak D match, TRBD2 (5 bases). CDR3 length equals 14 residues. The V end was cut by 4 bases, the J end by 0 bases, with 8 bases between. Looked up from germline, CDR1 is MNHEY and CDR2 is SVGEGT. DNA for the CDR3: TGTGCCAGCAGTTTATGGAGGAGCACAGATACGCAGTATTTT. The encoded protein is CASSLWRSTDTQYF.

The rearrangement links TRBV5-1 to TRBJ1-6; TRBD1 matches at 7 bases. This CDR3 comprises 15 residues. CDR1 is SGHRS, CDR2 YFSETQ, per germline. V lost 4 bases and J lost 7; bases outside the gene matches: 8. DNA of the CDR3: TGCGCCAGCAGCATACAGGGGATCTCAAATTCACCCCTCCACTTT. It codes for CASSIQGISNSPLHF.

This chain uses TRBV6-5 with TRBJ2-1; 12 bases are shared with TRBD2. This CDR3 is 16 amino acids long. Germline V lookup: CDR1 MNHEY, CDR2 SVGAGI. V was clipped by 4 bases and J by 3 bases; unmatched bases: 4. As DNA, the CDR3 is TGTGCCAGCAGTTTACTAGCGGGGGGACTCTACAATGAGCAGTTCTTC. It encodes CASSLLAGGLYNEQFF.

This chain connects TRBV18 to TRBJ2-4; D gene uncertain. V lost 3 bases, J lost 6 bases, and 3 bases lay in between. CDR1 and CDR2 (germline): KGHSH, LQKENI. The CDR3 runs 11 residues. The CDR3 sequence: CASSPGNIQYF. The DNA of the CDR3 is TGTGCCAGCTCACCCGGAAACATTCAGTACTTC.

The chain is built from TRBV5-1 and TRBJ1-2; 8 bases agree with TRBD1. Germline V gives CDR1 SGHRS, CDR2 YFSETQ. The CDR3 is made up of 17 amino acids. V shed 1 base and J 3 bases; nucleotides not matched to a gene: 11. CDR3 region: CASSLSVGVGQDYGYTF. Here the CDR3 DNA reads TGCGCCAGCAGCTTGAGTGTGGGGGTGGGACAGGACTATGGCTACACCTTC.

The rearrangement joins TRBV27 to TRBJ1-1; no definite D call. Trimming left V 1 base short and J 8 bases short, with 11 bases between. The germline CDR1 and CDR2 sequences are MNHEY and SMNVEV (reference sequence). This CDR3 has 13 amino acids. The CDR3 spells CASSLYQASEAFF. CDR3 DNA sequence: TGTGCCAGCAGTTTATACCAGGCTTCCGAAGCTTTCTTT.

This clone has a handful of counts. The chain has TRBV19 and TRBJ2-7; D is possibly TRBD1 (6 bases). V was cut by 3 bases and J by 4 bases, with 10 bases left in between. Germline values: CDR1 LNHDA, CDR2 SQIVND (reference sequence). This CDR3 region has 13 residues. This CDR3 is CASSIGDTYEQYF. The CDR3 coding sequence is TGTGCCAGTAGTATCGGGGACACTTACGAGCAGTACTTC.

The chain joins TRBV9 to TRBJ1-1; no reliable D call. CDR3 length: 15 amino acids. Trimming pared 0 bases from V and 1 base from J, leaving 10 bases between. Germline V gene data show CDR1 as SGDLS and CDR2 as YYNGEE. Here the CDR3 reads CASSVAQAGNTEAFF. CDR3 DNA: TGTGCCAGCAGCGTAGCTCAGGCGGGGAACACTGAAGCTTTCTTT.

This clone has only one observation. The V and J genes are TRBV6-2 or TRBV6-3 and TRBJ1-2, with TRBD1 identical over 10 bases. Trimming removed 3 bases from V and 5 bases from J; junction bases left unmatched: 9. Germline CDR1 reads MNHEY; CDR2 reads SVGEGT. The CDR3 covers 16 residues. This CDR3 reads CASSYGTGDHLYGYTF. The CDR3 bases are TGTGCCAGCAGTTATGGGACAGGGGATCACCTTTATGGCTACACCTTC.

The chain joins TRBV30 to TRBJ2-7; no definite D call. CDR1 and CDR2 from the germline V gene are GTSNPN and SVGIG (reference sequence). The CDR3 is 14 residues long. V gave up 4 bases and J gave up 0 bases, with 13 bases separating them. CDR3 residues: CAWNPAVLSYEQYF. In nucleotides, the CDR3 is TGTGCCTGGAACCCTGCAGTTCTCTCCTACGAGCAGTACTTC.

V is TRBV19 and J is TRBJ1-1, with 11 bases that match TRBD1. Trimming took 4 bases from V and 1 from J; bases not matched to a gene: 8. Germline CDR1 and CDR2: LNHDA and SQIVND (reference sequence). This CDR3 comprises 17 residues. CDR3 in DNA: TGTGCCAGTAGTAACCCGGGACAGGGGGGCAGGAACACTGAAGCTTTCTTT. Translation gives CASSNPGQGGRNTEAFF. The variable domain in full, with the rest retrieved from reference TRBV19 and TRBJ1-1, is DGGITQSPKYLFRKEGQNVTLSCEQNLNHDAMYWYRQDPGQGLRLIYYSQIVNDFQKGDIAEGYSVSREKKESFPLTVTSAQKNPTAFYLCASSNPGQGGRNTEAFFGQGTRLTVV.

V and J are TRBV24-1 and TRBJ2-1, with 7 bases identical to TRBD2. This CDR3 has 14 amino acids. V lost 5 bases and J lost 1; bases outside the gene matches: 1. Germline V gives CDR1 KGHDR, CDR2 SFDVKD. This CDR3 is CATSVGGSYNEQFF. Here the CDR3 DNA reads TGTGCCACCAGTGTGGGGGGGTCCTACAATGAGCAGTTCTTC.

This chain connects TRBV6-5 to TRBJ1-2; the D is unclear. Trimming left V 10 bases short and J 9 bases short, with 12 bases between. The germline gives CDR1 MNHEY, CDR2 SVGAGI. This CDR3 is built from 10 residues. In DNA form, the CDR3 reads TGTGCCACCTACGGCGGGCGCTACACCTTC. Translating it yields CATYGGRYTF.

This chain connects TRBV27 to TRBJ2-5; 9 bases match TRBD1. CDR1 is MNHEY, CDR2 SMNVEV, per germline (reference sequence). V trimming: 1 base; J trimming: 5 bases; junction bases outside the gene matches: 2. The CDR3 runs to 14 residues. CDR3 in DNA: TGTGCCAGCAGTTTATACAGGGGGCGGGAGACCCAGTACTTC. Amino acid sequence: CASSLYRGRETQYF.